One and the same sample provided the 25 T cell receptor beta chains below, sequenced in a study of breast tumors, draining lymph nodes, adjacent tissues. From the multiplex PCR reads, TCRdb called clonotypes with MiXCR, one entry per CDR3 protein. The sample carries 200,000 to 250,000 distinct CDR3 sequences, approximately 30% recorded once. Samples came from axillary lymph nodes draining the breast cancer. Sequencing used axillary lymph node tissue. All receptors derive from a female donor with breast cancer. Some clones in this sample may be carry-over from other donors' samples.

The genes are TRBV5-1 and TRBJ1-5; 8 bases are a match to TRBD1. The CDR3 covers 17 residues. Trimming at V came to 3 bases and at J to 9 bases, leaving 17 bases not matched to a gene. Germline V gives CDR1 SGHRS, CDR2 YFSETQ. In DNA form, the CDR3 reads TGCGCCAGCAGCTCGGTGACAAGGGACAGGAGCCAACGGCCCCAGCATTTT. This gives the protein CASSSVTRDRSQRPQHF.

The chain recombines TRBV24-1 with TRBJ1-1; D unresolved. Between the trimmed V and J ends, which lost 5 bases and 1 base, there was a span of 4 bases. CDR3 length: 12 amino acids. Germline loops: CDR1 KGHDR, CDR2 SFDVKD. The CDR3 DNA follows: TGTGCCACCAGTGCCCCGAACACTGAAGCTTTCTTT. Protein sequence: CATSAPNTEAFF.

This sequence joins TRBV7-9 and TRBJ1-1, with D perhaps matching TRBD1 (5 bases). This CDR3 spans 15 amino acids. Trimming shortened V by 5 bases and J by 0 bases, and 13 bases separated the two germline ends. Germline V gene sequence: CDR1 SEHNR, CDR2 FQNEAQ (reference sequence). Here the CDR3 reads CASSPVGGLNTEAFF. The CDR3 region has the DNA TGTGCCAGCAGCCCAGTGGGGGGATTGAACACTGAAGCTTTCTTT. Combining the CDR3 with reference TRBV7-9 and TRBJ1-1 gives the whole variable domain DTGVSQNPRHKITKRGQNVTFRCDPISEHNRLYWYRQTLGQGPEFLTYFQNEAQLEKSRLLSDRFSAERPKGSFSTLEIQRTEQGDSAMYLCASSPVGGLNTEAFFGQGTRLTVV.

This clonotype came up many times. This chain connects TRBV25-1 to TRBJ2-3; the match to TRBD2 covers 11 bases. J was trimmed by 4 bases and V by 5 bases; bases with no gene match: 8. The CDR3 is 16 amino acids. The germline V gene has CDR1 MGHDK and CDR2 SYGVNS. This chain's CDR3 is CASSTPLAGVADTQYF. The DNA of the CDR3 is TGTGCCAGCAGTACACCACTAGCGGGAGTTGCAGATACGCAGTATTTT. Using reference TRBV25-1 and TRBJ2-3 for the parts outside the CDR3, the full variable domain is EADIYQTPRYLVIGTGKKITLECSQTMGHDKMYWYQQDPGMELHLIHYSYGVNSTEKGDLSSESTVSRIRTEHFPLTLESARPSHTSQYLCASSTPLAGVADTQYFGPGTRLTVL.

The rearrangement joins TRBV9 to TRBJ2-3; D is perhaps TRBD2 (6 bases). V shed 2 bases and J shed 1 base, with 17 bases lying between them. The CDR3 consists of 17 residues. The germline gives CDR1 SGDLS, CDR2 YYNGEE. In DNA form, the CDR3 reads TGTGCCAGCAGCGTCCCGGGGAGGCAGGGCGGCACAGATACGCAGTATTTT. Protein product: CASSVPGRQGGTDTQYF.

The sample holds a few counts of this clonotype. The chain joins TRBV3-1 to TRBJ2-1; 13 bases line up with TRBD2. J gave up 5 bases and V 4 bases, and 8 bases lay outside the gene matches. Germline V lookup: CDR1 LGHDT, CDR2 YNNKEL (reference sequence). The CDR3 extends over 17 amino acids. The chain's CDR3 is CASSLSFGTSGNNEQFF. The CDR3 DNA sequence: TGTGCCAGCAGCCTCTCCTTTGGGACTAGCGGGAACAATGAGCAGTTCTTC.

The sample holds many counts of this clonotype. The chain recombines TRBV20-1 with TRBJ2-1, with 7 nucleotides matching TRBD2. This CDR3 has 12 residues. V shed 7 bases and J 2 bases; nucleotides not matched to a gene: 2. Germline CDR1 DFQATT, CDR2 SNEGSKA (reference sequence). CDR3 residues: CSGGGTYNEQFF. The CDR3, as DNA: TGCAGTGGCGGGGGAACCTACAATGAGCAGTTCTTC.

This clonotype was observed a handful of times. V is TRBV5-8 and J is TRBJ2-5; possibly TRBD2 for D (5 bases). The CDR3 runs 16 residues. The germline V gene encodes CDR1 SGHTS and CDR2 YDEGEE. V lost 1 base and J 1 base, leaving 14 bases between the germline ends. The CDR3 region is CASSLHLAGGQETQYF. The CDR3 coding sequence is TGTGCCAGCAGCTTGCACTTAGCCGGAGGCCAAGAGACCCAGTACTTC.

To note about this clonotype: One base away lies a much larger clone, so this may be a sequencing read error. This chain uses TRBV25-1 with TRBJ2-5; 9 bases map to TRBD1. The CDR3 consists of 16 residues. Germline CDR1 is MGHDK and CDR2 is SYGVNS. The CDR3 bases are TGTGCCAGCAGTTCGACCGGGACAGGGTTAGAAGAGGCCCAGTACTTC. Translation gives CASSSTGTGLEEAQYF. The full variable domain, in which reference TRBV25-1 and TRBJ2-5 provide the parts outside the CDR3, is EADIYQTPRYLVIGTGKKITLECSQTMGHDKMYWYQQDPGMELHLIHYSYGVNSTEKGDLSSESTVSRIRTEHFPLTLESARPSHTSQYLCASSSTGTGLEEAQYFGPGTRLLVL.

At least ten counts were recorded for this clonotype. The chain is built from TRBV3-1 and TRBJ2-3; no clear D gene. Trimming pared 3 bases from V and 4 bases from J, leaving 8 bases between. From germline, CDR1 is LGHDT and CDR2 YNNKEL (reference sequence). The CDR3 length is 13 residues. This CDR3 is CASSHLDSDTQYF. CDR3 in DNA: TGTGCCAGCAGCCACCTCGACTCAGATACGCAGTATTTT.

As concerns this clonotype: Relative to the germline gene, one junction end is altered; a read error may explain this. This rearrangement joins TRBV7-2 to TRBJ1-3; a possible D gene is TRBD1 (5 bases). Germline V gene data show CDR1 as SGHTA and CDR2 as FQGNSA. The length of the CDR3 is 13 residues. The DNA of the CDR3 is TGTGCCGGCAGTCGGGGGAACGGAAACACCATACATTTT. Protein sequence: CAGSRGNGNTIHF.

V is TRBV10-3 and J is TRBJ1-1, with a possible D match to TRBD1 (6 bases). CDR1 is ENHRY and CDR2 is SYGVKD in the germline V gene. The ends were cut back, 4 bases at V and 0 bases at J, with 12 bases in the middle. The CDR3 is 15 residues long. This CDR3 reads CAISGTAGMNTEAFF. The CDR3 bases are TGTGCCATCAGTGGGACAGCCGGCATGAACACTGAAGCTTTCTTT.

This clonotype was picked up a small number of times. This CDR3 is CASIRASGTGGWEQYF. The CDR3 nucleotides are TGTGCCAGCATTCGGGCCTCCGGGACAGGGGGCTGGGAGCAGTACTTC. The rearrangement links TRBV6-2 or TRBV6-3 to TRBJ2-7; 12 bases map to TRBD1. The V and J ends lost 7 bases and 7 bases, in that order; junction bases with no gene match: 14. Looked up from germline, CDR1 is MNHEY and CDR2 is SVGEGT. The CDR3 is 16 residues long.

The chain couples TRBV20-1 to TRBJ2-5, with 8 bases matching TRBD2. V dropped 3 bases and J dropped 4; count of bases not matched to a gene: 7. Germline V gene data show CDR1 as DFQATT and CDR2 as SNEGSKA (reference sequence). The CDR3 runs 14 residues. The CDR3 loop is CSASFLAGGETQYF. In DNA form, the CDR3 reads TGCAGTGCTAGTTTCCTGGCGGGGGGAGAGACCCAGTACTTC.

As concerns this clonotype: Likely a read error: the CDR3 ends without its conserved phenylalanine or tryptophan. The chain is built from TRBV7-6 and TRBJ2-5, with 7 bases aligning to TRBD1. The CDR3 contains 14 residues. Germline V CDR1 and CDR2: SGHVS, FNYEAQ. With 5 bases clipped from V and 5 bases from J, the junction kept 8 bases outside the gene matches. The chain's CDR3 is CASSLRQGCETQYL. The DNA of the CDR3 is TGTGCCAGCAGCCTGCGACAGGGTTGCGAGACCCAGTACCTC.

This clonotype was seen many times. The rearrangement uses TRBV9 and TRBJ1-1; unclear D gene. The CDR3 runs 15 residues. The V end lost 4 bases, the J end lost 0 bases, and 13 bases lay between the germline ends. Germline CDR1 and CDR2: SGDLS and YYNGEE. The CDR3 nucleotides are TGTGCCAGCAGCCTAACATGGGCGTTGAACACTGAAGCTTTCTTT. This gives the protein CASSLTWALNTEAFF.

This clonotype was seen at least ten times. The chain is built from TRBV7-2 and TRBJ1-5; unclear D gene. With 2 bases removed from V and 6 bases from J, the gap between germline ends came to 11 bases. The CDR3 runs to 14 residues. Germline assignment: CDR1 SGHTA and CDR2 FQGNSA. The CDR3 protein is CASSLREVSQPQHF. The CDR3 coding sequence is TGTGCCAGCAGCTTAAGGGAGGTCAGTCAGCCCCAGCATTTT.

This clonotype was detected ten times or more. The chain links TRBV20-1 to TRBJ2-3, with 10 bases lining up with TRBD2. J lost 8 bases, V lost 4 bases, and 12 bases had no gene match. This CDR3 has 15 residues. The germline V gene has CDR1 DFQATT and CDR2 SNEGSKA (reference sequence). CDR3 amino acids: CSANEREGGEGTQYF. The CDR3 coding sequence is TGCAGTGCTAATGAGCGGGAGGGAGGGGAGGGTACGCAGTATTTT.

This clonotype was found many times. The CDR3: CSVERASGRATEQFF. The CDR3, as DNA: TGCAGCGTTGAGAGGGCTAGCGGGAGGGCCACTGAGCAGTTCTTC. The rearrangement uses TRBV29-1 and TRBJ2-1; 12 bases are shared with TRBD2. The CDR3 contains 15 residues. Per the germline V gene, CDR1 is SQVTM and CDR2 is ANQGSEA. Trimming took 3 bases from V and 9 from J; bases not matched to a gene: 9.

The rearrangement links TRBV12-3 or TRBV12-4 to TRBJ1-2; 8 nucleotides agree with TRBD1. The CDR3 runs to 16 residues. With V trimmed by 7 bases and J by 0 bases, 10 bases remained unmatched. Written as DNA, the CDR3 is TGTGCCAGCACCGGGACAGGTGGAAGGACTAACTATGGCTACACCTTC. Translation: CASTGTGGRTNYGYTF.

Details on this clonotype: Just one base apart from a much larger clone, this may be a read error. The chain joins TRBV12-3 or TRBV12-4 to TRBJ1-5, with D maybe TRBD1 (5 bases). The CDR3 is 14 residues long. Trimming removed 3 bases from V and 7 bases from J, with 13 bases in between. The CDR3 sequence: CASSFQGGGQPQHF. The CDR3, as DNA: TGTGCCAGCAGTTTCCAGGGTGGCGGACAGCCCCAGCATTTT.

The CDR3 DNA follows: TGTGCCACCAGTGGGTCCGGGACTGGGTTTAACAATCAGCCCCAGCATTTT. The encoded protein is CATSGSGTGFNNQPQHF. The chain combines TRBV24-1 with TRBJ1-5; D is possibly TRBD1 (5 bases). The CDR3 has 17 residues. Germline lookup yields CDR1 KGHDR and CDR2 SFDVKD. V shed 5 bases and J shed 3 bases, with 19 bases lying between them.

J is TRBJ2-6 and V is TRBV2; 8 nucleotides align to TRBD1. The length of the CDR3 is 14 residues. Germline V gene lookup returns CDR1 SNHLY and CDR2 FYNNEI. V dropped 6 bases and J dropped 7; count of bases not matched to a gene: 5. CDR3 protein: CASRADRAANVLTF. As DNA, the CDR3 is TGTGCCAGCAGAGCGGACAGGGCAGCCAACGTCCTGACTTTC.

The CDR3 loop is CASSVGRTSGTADTQYF. DNA for the CDR3: TGTGCCAGCAGCGTAGGCCGGACTAGCGGGACGGCAGATACGCAGTATTTT. The chain recombines TRBV9 with TRBJ2-3; 12 bases map to TRBD2. This CDR3 contains 17 residues. The germline V gene has CDR1 SGDLS and CDR2 YYNGEE. V lost 0 bases and J lost 4; bases outside the gene matches: 6. Full variable domain (missing parts from reference TRBV9 and TRBJ2-3): DSGVTQTPKHLITATGQRVTLRCSPRSGDLSVYWYQQSLDQGLQFLIQYYNGEERAKGNILERFSAQQFPDLHSELNLSSLELGDSALYFCASSVGRTSGTADTQYFGPGTRLTVL.

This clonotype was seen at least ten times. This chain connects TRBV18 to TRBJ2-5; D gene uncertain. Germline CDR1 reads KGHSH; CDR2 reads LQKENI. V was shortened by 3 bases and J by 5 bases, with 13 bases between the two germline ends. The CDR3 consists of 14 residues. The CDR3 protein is CASSPGLSGETQYF. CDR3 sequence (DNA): TGTGCCAGCTCACCCGGCCTATCCGGTGAGACCCAGTACTTC. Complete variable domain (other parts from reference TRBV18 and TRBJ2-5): NAGVMQNPRHLVRRRGQEARLRCSPMKGHSHVYWYRQLPEEGLKFMVYLQKENIIDESGMPKERFSAEFPKEGPSILRIQQVVRGDSAAYFCASSPGLSGETQYFGPGTRLLVL.